This TCR beta chain emerged from a study of T cells in Graves' hyperthyroidism and ophthalmopathy. Across the study: Once the initial diagnosis was made, peripheral blood was obtained before any treatment.

Researchers took RNA transcripts and amplified the TCR beta CDR3 regions from them. A set of HTBI primers served as the primers for a first-round RT-PCR of the TCR CDR3. TCRdb used MiXCR to reprocess the multiplex PCR reads, holding one entry per CDR3 protein. The sample records some 250,000 distinct CDR3 sequences, roughly 15% being singletons. This CDR3 contains 17 residues. Trimming left V 1 base short and J 4 bases short, with 14 bases between. Germline V gives CDR1 LGHNA, CDR2 YNFKEQ. Uncontrolled infection, other autoimmune disease, pregnancy or lactation excluded patients. V usage is TRBV4-2 and J usage is TRBJ2-6, with D unclear. The sequence came from a woman aged 50 to 65 with Graves' hyperthyroidism that later progressed to Graves' ophthalmopathy. The sequenced sample consisted of blood. The CDR3 DNA reads as TGTGCCAGCAGCCAAGGGATAGACCATGGGGGGGCCAACGTCCTGACTTTC. Encoded protein: CASSQGIDHGGANVLTF.